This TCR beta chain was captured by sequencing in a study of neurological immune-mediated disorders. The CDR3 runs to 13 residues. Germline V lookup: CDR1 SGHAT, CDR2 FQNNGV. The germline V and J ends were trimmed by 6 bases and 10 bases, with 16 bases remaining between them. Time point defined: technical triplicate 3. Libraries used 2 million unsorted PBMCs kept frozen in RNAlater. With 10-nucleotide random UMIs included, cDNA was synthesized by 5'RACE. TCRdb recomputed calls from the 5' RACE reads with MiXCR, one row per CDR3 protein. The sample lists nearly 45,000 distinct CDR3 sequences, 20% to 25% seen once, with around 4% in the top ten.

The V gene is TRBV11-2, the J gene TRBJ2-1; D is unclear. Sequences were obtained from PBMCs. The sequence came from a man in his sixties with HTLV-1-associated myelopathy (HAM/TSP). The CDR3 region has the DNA TGTGCCAGCAGTTCACTTGGGGTCGGGGAGCAGTTCTTC. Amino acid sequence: CASSSLGVGEQFF.